The rows below give T cell receptor beta chains drawn from one sample of a study of blood T cells in healthy people across ages. TCRdb itself ran the 5' RACE reads through MiXCR, one entry per CDR3 protein. The repertoire holds hundreds of thousands of distinct CDR3 sequences, with around 32% as singletons. The specimen sequenced was blood. The receptors here all came from a woman of 80 years or more in good health. Each CDR3 is given with its conserved first and last residue. The order of the fields is D gene, V gene, clone size, J gene, CDR3 DNA, CDR3 protein. The D gene is left open where the match is weak. Clone size, where shown, is once, few, many, or a class for clones that have expanded.

>-|TRBV30|-|TRBJ1-2
TGTGCCTCCCCGGGATCCCTGCATGGCTACACCTTC
CASPGSLHGYTF
>TRBD2|TRBV7-8|-|TRBJ2-1
TGTGCCAGCAGCCTCCTAGCGGGTTGGGAGTTCACTGAGCAGTTCTTC
CASSLLAGWEFTEQFF
>TRBD2|TRBV5-1|many|TRBJ2-1
TGCGCCAGCACCCGGGGGGGGCAGGGCTACTACAATGAGCAGTTCTTC
CASTRGGQGYYNEQFF
>TRBD1|TRBV12-3/TRBV12-4|many|TRBJ1-2
TGTGCCAGCAGTTTGTACGGCAGGGGGTATGGCTACACCTTC
CASSLYGRGYGYTF
>TRBD1|TRBV6-5|many|TRBJ1-2
TGTGCCAGCGGCAGGGGGGACTATGGCTACACCTTC
CASGRGDYGYTF
>-|TRBV25-1|-|TRBJ1-2
TGTGCCAGCAGTGAAGCCGGGGAGGTTGGCTACACCTTC
CASSEAGEVGYTF
>TRBD1|TRBV7-2|many|TRBJ1-6
TGTGCCAGCAGCCCCCGACAGGGGAGTCAGTCACCCCTCCACTTT
CASSPRQGSQSPLHF
>-|TRBV6-1|many|TRBJ2-7
TGTGCCAGCAGTGGAAAAACAGGCTCCTACGAGCAGTACTTC
CASSGKTGSYEQYF
>-|TRBV19|-|TRBJ1-5
TGTGCCAGTAGTATAGATTGGAGAAGCAATCAGCCCCAGCATTTT
CASSIDWRSNQPQHF
>-|TRBV4-2|many|TRBJ2-2
TGTGCCAGCAGCCAAGATAGGGCGTCCGGGGAGCTGTTTTTT
CASSQDRASGELFF
>-|TRBV5-1|few|TRBJ1-4
TGCGCCAGCAGCTTGAAAGAAGGTTCGTGGAGGGATGCAACTAATGAAAAACTGTTTTTT
CASSLKEGSWRDATNEKLFF
>-|TRBV15|few|TRBJ2-5
TGTGCCACCAGCATACAAGAGGCCCAGTACTTC
CATSIQEAQYF
>-|TRBV28|few|TRBJ1-5
TGTGCCAGCAAACACAGGTATGGACAGCCCCAGCATTTT
CASKHRYGQPQHF
>-|TRBV6-1|many|TRBJ2-5
TGTGCCAGCAGTGAAGCGTGGGACCGCTCGGCCCAGTACTTC
CASSEAWDRSAQYF
>-|TRBV14|-|TRBJ2-2
TGTGCCAGCAGCCAAGGACGGGGGAATATCGGGGAGCTGTTTTTT
CASSQGRGNIGELFF
>TRBD2|TRBV9|many|TRBJ2-1
TGTGCCAGCAGCGTAGACCTAGCGGGGGGTCTCTACAATGAGCAGTTCTTC
CASSVDLAGGLYNEQFF
>TRBD1|TRBV6-1|-|TRBJ1-5
TGTGCCAGCAAACAGGGGTTCTATCAGCCCCAGCATTTT
CASKQGFYQPQHF
>-|TRBV11-3|many|TRBJ2-3
TGTGCCAGCAGCCTCGGGGCGGGCGTAGCAGATACGCAGTATTTT
CASSLGAGVADTQYF
>-|TRBV9|many|TRBJ2-3
TGTGCCAGCAGCGTAAACGGGGGCTACACAGATACGCAGTATTTT
CASSVNGGYTDTQYF
>-|TRBV24-1|many|TRBJ2-5
TGTGCCACCAGTCGGCTCCTGTACCAAGAGACCCAGTACTTC
CATSRLLYQETQYF
>-|TRBV6-6|many|TRBJ2-3
TGTGCCAGCAGGTTGAATCCAGGGACAGATACGCAGTATTTT
CASRLNPGTDTQYF
>TRBD1|TRBV5-4|many|TRBJ2-7
TGTGCCAGCAGCTCACAGGGGTTCCCCTACGAGCAGTACTTC
CASSSQGFPYEQYF
>-|TRBV15|many|TRBJ2-3
TGTGCCACCAGCAGAGGGGAGAGGGTAGCAGATACGCAGTATTTT
CATSRGERVADTQYF
>TRBD1|TRBV12-3/TRBV12-4|many|TRBJ1-2
TGTGCCAGCAGTCAGACGACAGGGTCTAACTATGGCTACACCTTC
CASSQTTGSNYGYTF
>-|TRBV29-1|many|TRBJ2-7
TGCAGCGGACGCACGACTGCAGCCAACGAGCAGTACTTC
CSGRTTAANEQYF
>TRBD1|TRBV12-3/TRBV12-4|many|TRBJ2-1
TGTGCCAGCAGGGGGACAGGGGGCAATGAGCAGTTCTTC
CASRGTGGNEQFF
>-|TRBV19|-|TRBJ1-1
TGTGCCAGTAGTGCCCGGGAGAGGAACACTGAAGCTTTCTTT
CASSARERNTEAFF
>-|TRBV15|many|TRBJ2-1
TGTGCCACCAGCAGAGATCTCTCCAGGGACTACAATGAGCAGTTCTTC
CATSRDLSRDYNEQFF
>-|TRBV29-1|-|TRBJ1-1
TGCAGCGTTACCCGAACGGCGGGGGTAGGGACTGAAGCTTTCTTT
CSVTRTAGVGTEAFF
>TRBD2|TRBV5-4|many|TRBJ2-7
TGTGCCAGCAGCCCCAACCTGGGACTAGCGGGGGCCAGCTCCTACGAGCAGTACTTC
CASSPNLGLAGASSYEQYF
>TRBD1|TRBV6-5|-|TRBJ2-2
TGTGCCAGCAGTTATGGACAGGGCAACACCGGGGAGCTGTTTTTT
CASSYGQGNTGELFF
>-|TRBV5-6|many|TRBJ2-7
TGTGCCAGCAGCTTGGAGTCTATGCAGGCCGAGCAGTACTTC
CASSLESMQAEQYF
>-|TRBV20-1|many|TRBJ2-1
TGCAGTGCCAGGACCGTTTCGAGCTCCTACAATGAGCAGTTCTTC
CSARTVSSSYNEQFF
>-|TRBV6-1|-|TRBJ2-2
TGTGCCAGCAACCCCGACAGGCGTACCGGGGAGCTGTTTTTT
CASNPDRRTGELFF
>-|TRBV7-3|many|TRBJ2-6
TGTGCCAGCAGCAAGGGGCCCCAAGTCTCTGGGGCCAACGTCCTGACTTTC
CASSKGPQVSGANVLTF
>-|TRBV7-9|many|TRBJ1-2
TGTGCCAGCAGCCCATCGTTCTTTGAAGGAGGCTACACCTTC
CASSPSFFEGGYTF
>-|TRBV18|many|TRBJ2-1
TGTGCCAGCTCACCACGGAGGGGGGCCTCCTACAATGAGCAGTTCTTC
CASSPRRGASYNEQFF
>-|TRBV30|-|TRBJ1-4
TGTGCCGCAGGGACCGGTGAAAAACTGTTTTTT
CAAGTGEKLFF
>-|TRBV10-3|-|TRBJ2-1
TGTGCCATCAGGGCCAGGGACGGTGAGCAGTTCTTC
CAIRARDGEQFF
>-|TRBV29-1|-|TRBJ2-3
TGCAGCACAACGGAAAACAGGGCGAGCACAGATACGCAGTATTTT
CSTTENRASTDTQYF
>-|TRBV20-1|-|TRBJ1-1
TGCAGTGCTAGTCCCTCCGGCCGTGTGAACACTGAAGCTTTCTTT
CSASPSGRVNTEAFF
>TRBD1|TRBV5-1|-|TRBJ2-1
TGCGCCAGCAGCTCGGGACAGCCTAGCTCCTACAATGAGCAGTTCTTC
CASSSGQPSSYNEQFF
>-|TRBV4-2|many|TRBJ2-1
TGTGCCAGCAGCCAAGCGGGGGGGACAGGATACAATGAGCAGTTCTTC
CASSQAGGTGYNEQFF
>TRBD2|TRBV12-3/TRBV12-4|-|TRBJ2-1
TGTGCCAGCGCCGGACTAGCGGGAGACAATGAGCAGTTCTTC
CASAGLAGDNEQFF
>-|TRBV9|many|TRBJ1-6
TGTGCCAGCAGCGCCACCGGGACGGGGAATTCACCCCTCCACTTT
CASSATGTGNSPLHF
>TRBD1|TRBV6-6|many|TRBJ2-5
TGTGCCAGCAGTTATTTTGGCCAGGGGGCGAATGAGCAGTACTTC
CASSYFGQGANEQYF
>TRBD1|TRBV6-5|few|TRBJ2-5
TGTGCCAGCAGTTCGAGGACAGGGTTAAGGAAGACCCAGTACTTC
CASSSRTGLRKTQYF
>TRBD1|TRBV5-1|-|TRBJ2-4
TGCGCCAGCAGCTTGGCCGGGACAGGGAACGAAGCCAAAAACATTCAGTACTTC
CASSLAGTGNEAKNIQYF
>TRBD1|TRBV6-6|many|TRBJ2-1
TGTGCCAGCAGGGGAACCGGGACAGCTACCAATGAGCAGTTCTTC
CASRGTGTATNEQFF
>TRBD1|TRBV25-1|-|TRBJ1-4
TGTGCCAGCAGTAGTGGGGGACAGATTAATGAAAAACTGTTTTTT
CASSSGGQINEKLFF
>-|TRBV7-2|many|TRBJ2-7
TGTGCCAGCAGCTTAGTTCCAGACAGGAGCTACGAGCAGTACTTC
CASSLVPDRSYEQYF
>-|TRBV6-5|-|TRBJ1-3
TGTGCCAGCAGTTACTCGGGTTGGGGTGTTAGCTCTGGAAACACCATATATTTT
CASSYSGWGVSSGNTIYF
>TRBD1|TRBV4-2|many|TRBJ1-5
TGTGCCAGCAGCCAAGATCTCCGGGACAGAAATCAGCCCCAGCATTTT
CASSQDLRDRNQPQHF
>-|TRBV7-6|-|TRBJ2-7
TGTGCCAGCAGCTCCACAGACAGCTCCTACGAGCAGTACTTC
CASSSTDSSYEQYF
>TRBD1|TRBV5-1|-|TRBJ2-1
TGCGCCAGCAGCCCGACAGGGGGTGTTGAGCAGTTCTTC
CASSPTGGVEQFF
>-|TRBV20-1|-|TRBJ2-7
TGCAGTGCTCCACGGCCCGAGAAGGGCGAGCAGTACTTC
CSAPRPEKGEQYF
>TRBD1|TRBV25-1|-|TRBJ1-1
TGTGCCAGCAGTGACCCCAGGGGGGAAAGCACTGAAGCTTTCTTT
CASSDPRGESTEAFF